The subject of this entry is one T cell receptor (beta chain). The source of the sample is a study of blood T cell repertoires in COVID-19. The CDR3 runs to 16 residues. Germline values: CDR1 SGHRS, CDR2 YFSETQ. With 3 bases clipped from V and 3 bases from J, the junction kept 8 bases outside the gene matches. Clones were read by immunoSEQ multiplex PCR, and TCRdb kept only the in-frame ones, dropping some. This sample has just over 80,000 clones; around 89% occur once, and the top ten carry under 1.5%. The TCR was taken from a woman aged 45-65 years with acute COVID-19. V usage is TRBV5-1 and J usage is TRBJ2-7; 11 positions match TRBD2. The sequenced sample consisted of PBMCs or T cells enriched from blood (not recorded which). The chain's CDR3 is CASSSGTSGYDYEQYF. For the CDR3, the DNA is TGCGCCAGCAGCTCCGGGACTAGCGGATACGACTACGAGCAGTACTTC.